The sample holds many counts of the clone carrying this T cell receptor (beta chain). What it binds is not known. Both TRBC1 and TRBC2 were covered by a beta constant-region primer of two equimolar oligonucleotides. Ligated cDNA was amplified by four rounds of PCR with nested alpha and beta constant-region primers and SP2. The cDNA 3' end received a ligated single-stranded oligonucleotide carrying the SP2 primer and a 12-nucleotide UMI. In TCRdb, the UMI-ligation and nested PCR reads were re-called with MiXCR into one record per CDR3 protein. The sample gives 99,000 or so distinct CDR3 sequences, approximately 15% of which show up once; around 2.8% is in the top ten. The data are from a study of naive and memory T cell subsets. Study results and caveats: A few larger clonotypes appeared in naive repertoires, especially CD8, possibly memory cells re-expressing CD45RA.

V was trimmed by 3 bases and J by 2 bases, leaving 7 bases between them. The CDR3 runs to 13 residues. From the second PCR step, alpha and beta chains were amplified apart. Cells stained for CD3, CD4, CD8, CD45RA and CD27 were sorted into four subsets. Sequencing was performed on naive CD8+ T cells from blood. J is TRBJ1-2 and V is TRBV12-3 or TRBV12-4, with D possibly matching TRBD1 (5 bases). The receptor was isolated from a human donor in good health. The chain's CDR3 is CASSLTENYGYTF. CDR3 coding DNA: TGTGCCAGCAGTTTGACAGAGAACTATGGCTACACCTTC.